A selection of T cell receptor beta chains follows, all from one sample in a study of T cell responses to AZD1222 COVID-19 vaccine. The protocol was immunoSEQ multiplex PCR, while the TCRdb copy is restricted to in-frame clones and leaves out a portion. The sample lists over 130,000 clones; around 91% were seen once. This sample comprised peripheral blood, obtained on day 0 of AZD1222 vaccination. All receptors derive from an adult in good health. Both conserved end residues are part of each CDR3. A D gene is named only where the DNA matches it firmly. Rows give clone size only sometimes, using once, few, many, or a class for an expanded clone.

clone_size j_call v_call d_call cdr3_nt cdr3_aa
- TRBJ2-7 TRBV18 TRBD1 TGTGCCAGCTCACCAGGGAGACCGGGACAGGGAGCGTACGAGCAGTACTTC CASSPGRPGQGAYEQYF
- TRBJ2-1 TRBV6-6 - TGTGCCAGCAGTTACTCGGGGGAATTTTACAATGAGCAGTTCTTC CASSYSGEFYNEQFF
- TRBJ1-4 TRBV6-5 - TGTGCCAGCAGTCCGCTGAATACTAGGGAAAAACTGTTTTTT CASSPLNTREKLFF
- TRBJ1-6 TRBV5-8 - TGTGCCAGCACCTCCGGGGGGAGCTCCTATAATTCACCCCTCCACTTT CASTSGGSSYNSPLHF
- TRBJ2-1 TRBV7-9 - TGTGCCAGCAGCTTTGGTTCCAATTACAATGAGCAGTTCTTC CASSFGSNYNEQFF
once TRBJ1-6 TRBV5-1 - TGCGCCAGCAGCTCGGTGAGCTCCTATAATTCACCCCTCCACTTT CASSSVSSYNSPLHF
- TRBJ2-2 TRBV7-3 TRBD1 TGTGCCAGCAGGTGGGTTCGGGACAGGGACGTTCCTGTCACCGGGGAGCTGTTTTTT CASRWVRDRDVPVTGELFF
- TRBJ1-2 TRBV12-3/TRBV12-4 - TGTGCCAGCAGTTCAGGCAGGGGCCTTGGCTACACCTTC CASSSGRGLGYTF
- TRBJ1-2 TRBV11-2 - TGTGCCAGCAGCTTAGGAGGGGTGAGGTATGGCTACACCTTC CASSLGGVRYGYTF
- TRBJ1-2 TRBV19 TRBD1 TGTGCCAGTAGTGCGAAGGCACAGGGGCATGGAGATGGCTACACCTTC CASSAKAQGHGDGYTF
- TRBJ2-3 TRBV30 TRBD1 TGTGCCCGAGCAGGGGGCAGTCCAGATACGCAGTATTTT CARAGGSPDTQYF
few TRBJ1-5 TRBV19 - TGTGCCAGTAGTATAGGGGGGGCTCAGCCCCAGCATTTT CASSIGGAQPQHF
few TRBJ2-1 TRBV30 - TGTGCCTGGAGTTCCGTCCTAACTAACGAGCAGTTCTTC CAWSSVLTNEQFF
- TRBJ2-3 TRBV28 TRBD2 TGTGCCAGCATCCCTTTACTAGCGGGAGGGCCTGATACGCAGTATTTT CASIPLLAGGPDTQYF
- TRBJ2-7 TRBV2 - TGTGCCAGCAGTGAAGCGCTAATCAGCTCCTACGAGCAGTACTTC CASSEALISSYEQYF
- TRBJ2-5 TRBV11-2 TRBD2 TGTGCCAGCAGCACGCCGACTAGCGGCATTGAAGAGACCCAGTACTTC CASSTPTSGIEETQYF
- TRBJ2-4 TRBV6-4 TRBD2 TGTGCCAGCAGTGACGGGGAGGGAGCCAAAAACATTCAGTACTTC CASSDGEGAKNIQYF
- TRBJ2-3 TRBV19 TRBD2 TGTGCCAGTAGTCTCGGACTAGCAGATACGCAGTATTTT CASSLGLADTQYF
- TRBJ1-1 TRBV5-6 TRBD1 TGTGCCAGCAGCCCGACAGGGGCCACTGAAGCTTTCTTT CASSPTGATEAFF
- TRBJ1-6 TRBV15 - TGTGCCACCAGCAGAGAGGGGGATTCACCCCTCCACTTT CATSREGDSPLHF
- TRBJ1-6 TRBV19 TRBD1 TGTGCCAGTAGCAGACAGGGGGGTAATTCACCCCTCCACTTT CASSRQGGNSPLHF
- TRBJ1-2 TRBV6-5 TRBD1 TGTGCCAGCAGCTTAGCCGGGACAGGGCACTATGGCTACACCTTC CASSLAGTGHYGYTF
- TRBJ2-4 TRBV3-1/TRBV3-2 - TGTGCCAGCAGCTTGAGCCTAGCCAAAAACATTCAGTACTTC CASSLSLAKNIQYF
- TRBJ2-1 TRBV10-1 - TGCGCCAGCAGTGTCCAGCGGCTAGGTGAGCAGTTCTTC CASSVQRLGEQFF
- TRBJ1-1 TRBV7-6 - TGTGCCAGCAGCTTAGGGGTAGGGAACACTGAAGCTTTCTTT CASSLGVGNTEAFF
- TRBJ2-2 TRBV28 TRBD2 TGTGCCAGCAGTCTCCGGACTAGCGGAAACACCGGGGAGCTGTTTTTT CASSLRTSGNTGELFF
once TRBJ2-2 TRBV7-3 - TGTGCCAGCAGCCTAACAACGACAGGGGAGCTGTTTTTT CASSLTTTGELFF
- TRBJ1-1 TRBV6-5 TRBD1 TGTGCCAGCAGCTGGGACAGGGGGAACACTGAAGCTTTCTTT CASSWDRGNTEAFF
- TRBJ1-2 TRBV19 - TGTGCCAGTAGTGGGCAGTTCGGCAACTATGGCTACACCTTC CASSGQFGNYGYTF
- TRBJ1-6 TRBV7-2 TRBD1 TGTGCCAGCAGTATACAGGGGGCTGGCTATAATTCACCCCTCCACTTT CASSIQGAGYNSPLHF
once TRBJ2-7 TRBV19 TRBD1 TGTGCCAGTAGTATCGTATCGTGGGGGAGCCCGAGGGACAGCGAGCAGTACTTC CASSIVSWGSPRDSEQYF
- TRBJ2-5 TRBV5-4 - TGTGCCAGCAGCCCACCGGAGGGGATCCAAGAGACCCAGTACTTC CASSPPEGIQETQYF
- TRBJ2-1 TRBV11-2 TRBD2 TGTGCCAGCAGCTTATCGACTAGCGGGATTAATGAGCAGTTCTTC CASSLSTSGINEQFF
- TRBJ1-5 TRBV15 TRBD1 TGTGCCACCAGCAGAGCCAGGGGGAATCAGCCCCAGCATTTT CATSRARGNQPQHF
- TRBJ1-6 TRBV12-3/TRBV12-4 - TGTGCCAGCGCCCGTTATAATTCACCCCTCCACTTT CASARYNSPLHF
once TRBJ1-5 TRBV15 - TGTGCCACCAGCAGAGTGTCGGGTAAGGACGGTCTTTGGAGTCCCAATCAGCCCCAGCATTTT CATSRVSGKDGLWSPNQPQHF
- TRBJ2-4 TRBV29-1 - TGCAGCGTCCTAAAGTTGACCTTAGCCAAAAACATTCAGTACTTC CSVLKLTLAKNIQYF
- TRBJ2-1 TRBV14 TRBD2 TGTGCCAGCAGCCAAGATAGTAGGCCGGGGGGGCCTCGGAATGAGCAGTTCTTC CASSQDSRPGGPRNEQFF
- TRBJ1-1 TRBV5-5 - TGTGCCAGCAGCTGGGGGATCTTGAGGGGTGGATACACTGAAGCTTTCTTT CASSWGILRGGYTEAFF
- TRBJ2-7 TRBV7-9 - TGTGCCAGCAGCCTGCACCGGGACAAGGACGAGCAGTACTTC CASSLHRDKDEQYF